A single sample gave rise to the 15 T cell receptor beta chains below, sequenced in a study of beta chain features in type 1 diabetes. Findings of the study overall: Patients with Type 1 diabetes showed moderately but significantly shorter TCRB CDR3s in all four CD4+ subsets.

These receptors have no identified antigens. Of the isolated RNA, all was reverse transcribed, and so the sequenced material was expressed TCRB transcripts. Only in-frame clones appear in the TCRdb table, and some are missing; sequencing was by immunoSEQ multiplex PCR. The sample yields some 44,000 clones, approximately 70% seen once. The sample consisted of Tregs from blood. These receptors were collected from a woman between 18 and 29 years old with type 1 diabetes.

This clone was observed a single time. The chain couples TRBV21-1 to TRBJ2-3; the table calls TRBD2, which could not be checked here. TRBV21-1 is listed as a pseudogene. The length of the CDR3 is 18 residues. CDR3 protein: CASSNPPLAGGHTDTQYF. The CDR3 coding sequence is TGTGCCAGCAGCAACCCCCCACTAGCGGGGGGGCACACAGATACGCAGTATTTT.

In its sample, this clone was seen once. CDR3 coding DNA: TGCGCCAGCAGCCAATCTGGGACTAGTTACAATGAGCAGTTCTTC. This sequence encodes CASSQSGTSYNEQFF. The chain couples TRBV4-1 to TRBJ2-1, with 8 bases aligning to TRBD2. This CDR3 comprises 15 residues. The trim removed 2 bases at V and 4 bases at J, leaving 4 bases unmatched. Germline V gene sequence: CDR1 MGHRA, CDR2 YSYEKL.

The V gene is TRBV4-1, the J gene TRBJ1-1; 7 nucleotides align to TRBD1. With 4 bases clipped from V and 6 bases from J, the junction kept 8 bases outside the gene matches. CDR1 and CDR2 from the germline V gene are MGHRA and YSYEKL. CDR3 size: 14 residues. The CDR3 nucleotides are TGCGCCAGCAGCCGGTCGACAGGGACCCCTGAAGCTTTCTTT. Its translation is CASSRSTGTPEAFF.

The rearrangement joins TRBV28 to TRBJ2-1, with D hard to call. Trimming took 8 bases from V and 0 from J, leaving 20 bases between them. Germline values: CDR1 MDHEN, CDR2 SYDVKM. The CDR3 has 17 residues. The DNA for the CDR3 is TGTGCCAGCGAGAACCCCCCTCCCCGGAGCTCCTACAATGAGCAGTTCTTC. It translates to CASENPPPRSSYNEQFF.

The J gene is TRBJ2-1, the V gene TRBV7-3, with D possibly being TRBD2 (6 bases). The CDR3 spans 13 residues. Trimming removed 6 bases at V and 9 bases at J, with 15 bases between. Germline V gene lookup returns CDR1 SGHTA and CDR2 FQGTGA. CDR3 in DNA: TGTGCCAGCAGGTTAGGTGTGGGGGGTGAGCAGTTCTTC. Encoded protein: CASRLGVGGEQFF.

The gene calls are TRBV10-3 and TRBJ1-2; D might be TRBD1 (6 bases). Germline V gene data show CDR1 as ENHRY and CDR2 as SYGVKD. The CDR3 totals 14 residues. The V end lost 4 bases, the J end lost 6 bases, and 15 bases lay between the germline ends. In nucleotides, the CDR3 is TGTGCCATCAGTGGTATACAGGGTTCAGATGGCTACACCTTC. It encodes CAISGIQGSDGYTF.

V and J are TRBV7-3 and TRBJ1-2; 8 bases map to TRBD1. Losses at the gene ends were 2 bases for V and 4 bases for J; bases not matched to a gene: 3. The CDR3 runs to 14 residues. Germline assignment: CDR1 SGHTA and CDR2 FQGTGA. CDR3 coding DNA: TGTGCCAGCAGCTTATACGGGACAGGCTATGGCTACACCTTC. Amino acid sequence: CASSLYGTGYGYTF.

This chain uses TRBV7-2 with TRBJ1-4; TRBD1 is a possible D gene (5 bases). This CDR3 comprises 14 residues. CDR1 and CDR2 from the germline V gene are SGHTA and FQGNSA. V was cut by 7 bases and J by 0 bases, with 9 bases left in between. This CDR3 reads CASNSGPTNEKLFF. CDR3 bases: TGTGCCAGCAACTCAGGGCCAACTAATGAAAAACTGTTTTTT.

This clone was detected only a few times. V is TRBV10-3 and J is TRBJ2-5; 8 bases match TRBD1. The DNA end lines up better with TRBJ2-7; the J call may be wrong. CDR3 length: 15 residues. Germline CDR1 and CDR2: ENHRY and SYGVKD. The DNA of the CDR3 is TGTGCCATCAGTCAGACAGGGGCCCAATCCTACGAGCAGTACTTC. It translates to CAISQTGAQSYEQYF.

This clone was observed a few times. This chain joins TRBV7-8 and TRBJ2-7; possible D gene TRBD1, 6 bases. Germline V lookup: CDR1 SGHVS, CDR2 FQNEAQ. V gave up 2 bases and J gave up 1 base, with 9 bases separating them. The CDR3 runs to 14 residues. The CDR3 is CASSLLGQSYEQYF. The CDR3 nucleotides are TGTGCCAGCAGCTTATTAGGACAGTCCTACGAGCAGTACTTC. The full variable domain, in which reference TRBV7-8 and TRBJ2-7 provide the parts outside the CDR3, is GAGVSQSPRYKVAKRGQDVALRCDPISGHVSLFWYQQALGQGPEFLTYFQNEAQLDKSGLPSDRFFAERPEGSVSTLKIQRTQQEDSAVYLCASSLLGQSYEQYFGPGTRLTVT.

To note about this clone: At one end, the junction sequence differs from germline, possibly due to a read error. This sequence joins TRBV7-2 and TRBJ2-7; 11 bases match TRBD2. Germline V gene lookup returns CDR1 SGHTA and CDR2 FQGNSA. CDR3 size: 15 residues. The CDR3 DNA sequence: TGCGCCAGCAGCCCCGGGACTAGCGGAACCTACGAGCAGTACTTC. The encoded protein is CASSPGTSGTYEQYF.

The table lists this clone with a few counts. V gene TRBV7-2 combines with J gene TRBJ2-1; 9 bases are a match to TRBD2. The trim removed 2 bases at V and 15 bases at J, leaving 8 bases unmatched. The CDR3 is 13 residues long. The germline gives CDR1 SGHTA, CDR2 FQGNSA. The CDR3 nucleotides read TGTGCCAGCAGCTTAAGGCTAGCGGGACTACTGTTCTTC. Translating gives CASSLRLAGLLFF.

The V and J genes are TRBV28 and TRBJ2-5, with D possibly matching TRBD2 (7 bases). V lost 4 bases and J lost 3, with 9 bases in between. The length of the CDR3 is 13 residues. Germline V gives CDR1 MDHEN, CDR2 SYDVKM. Written as DNA, the CDR3 is TGTGCCAGCAGTTGGGGGGGCGAAGAGACCCAGTACTTC. It encodes CASSWGGEETQYF.

The rearrangement links TRBV2 to TRBJ2-3; D uncertain. Trimming took 5 bases from V and 0 from J, leaving 15 bases between them. The CDR3 totals 16 residues. Germline assignment: CDR1 SNHLY and CDR2 FYNNEI. The CDR3 region is CASSPTGLPSTDTQYF. Here the CDR3 DNA reads TGTGCCAGCAGTCCTACCGGGTTGCCTAGCACAGATACGCAGTATTTT. Complete variable domain (other parts from reference TRBV2 and TRBJ2-3): EPEVTQTPSHQVTQMGQEVILRCVPISNHLYFYWYRQILGQKVEFLVSFYNNEISEKSEIFDDQFSVERPDGSNFTLKIRSTKLEDSAMYFCASSPTGLPSTDTQYFGPGTRLTVL.

Here the CDR3 reads CASRVGYEQYF. The CDR3 DNA is TGTGCCAGCCGCGTCGGCTACGAGCAGTACTTC. The genes are TRBV6-1 and TRBJ2-7; D is unclear. There are 11 residues in the CDR3. Trimming took off 8 bases at V and 3 bases at J, with 8 bases between the two ends. The germline V gene encodes CDR1 MNHNS and CDR2 SASEGT.